This entry features one T cell receptor beta chain sequence. This record belongs to a study of blood T cell repertoires in COVID-19. On the study more broadly: The United States, Italy and Spain were the sources of the acute and convalescent COVID-19 samples.

Enrollees, roughly 18 to 89 years old, lived in about two dozen US areas. Grouping used clinical history reported by participants in a survey and questionnaire. Sequencing used immunoSEQ multiplex PCR; TCRdb keeps in-frame clones, though not all of them. The table shows under 400,000 clones, with over 75% occurring only once. This sequence was found in a man aged 35 to 55 in a cohort exposed to, infected with or recovered from COVID-19 (not recorded which). The sequenced sample consisted of PBMCs or T cells enriched from blood (not recorded which).

For the CDR3, the DNA is TGTGCCAGTAGTATAGTCCGACCGGGAGTCTCCTACAATGAGCAGTTCTTC. Translation gives CASSIVRPGVSYNEQFF. The chain has TRBV19 and TRBJ2-1; D might be TRBD2 (6 bases). Trimming pared 1 base from V and 0 bases from J, leaving 13 bases between. The CDR3 covers 17 residues. Germline V gene data show CDR1 as LNHDA and CDR2 as SQIVND (reference sequence).